A selection of T cell receptor beta chains follows, all from one sample in a study of quantifying T cell responses using KT2 cells. TCRdb called the UMI-ligation and nested PCR reads again in MiXCR, with one record for every CDR3 protein. The sample yields 40,000 or so distinct CDR3 sequences, approximately 15% seen once. The sequenced material came from PBMCs spiked with cells of the T cell clone KT2. The source of these receptors is a human donor. CDR3s include the opening cysteine and the closing phenylalanine or tryptophan. Fields, in order: V gene, clone size, D gene, J gene, CDR3 length, CDR3 DNA, CDR3 protein. A D gene is named only where the DNA matches it firmly. Clone size is stated in some rows and not others, as once, few, many or a class when expanded.

v_call: TRBV6-5; clone_size: few; d_call: NA; j_call: TRBJ1-1; cdr3_length: 13; cdr3_nt: TGTGCCAGCAGTTATGAGGCAGGGCGAGTAGCTTTCTTT; cdr3_aa: CASSYEAGRVAFF
v_call: TRBV4-2; clone_size: NA; d_call: TRBD2; j_call: TRBJ2-5; cdr3_length: 13; cdr3_nt: TGTGCCAGCAGCCAGGGAGGGGTGGAGACCCAGTACTTC; cdr3_aa: CASSQGGVETQYF
v_call: TRBV20-1; clone_size: many; d_call: TRBD2; j_call: TRBJ2-1; cdr3_length: 14; cdr3_nt: TGCAGTGCCCAGGGACTAGCGGAATACAATGAGCAGTTCTTC; cdr3_aa: CSAQGLAEYNEQFF
v_call: TRBV12-3/TRBV12-4; clone_size: NA; d_call: NA; j_call: TRBJ1-1; cdr3_length: 16; cdr3_nt: TGTGCCAGCAGGGAACAGGGAGGGGTCATGAACACTGAAGCTTTCTTT; cdr3_aa: CASREQGGVMNTEAFF
v_call: TRBV11-2; clone_size: many; d_call: NA; j_call: TRBJ2-2; cdr3_length: 15; cdr3_nt: TGTGCCAGCGTCGGCAGCAGGGGAGACACCGGGGAGCTGTTTTTT; cdr3_aa: CASVGSRGDTGELFF
v_call: TRBV29-1; clone_size: few; d_call: NA; j_call: TRBJ1-1; cdr3_length: 18; cdr3_nt: TGCAGCGTTGACGACCGCCAGGAGGACGGGTTACGGAACACTGAAGCTTTCTTT; cdr3_aa: CSVDDRQEDGLRNTEAFF
v_call: TRBV4-2; clone_size: few; d_call: NA; j_call: TRBJ2-4; cdr3_length: 15; cdr3_nt: TGTGCCAGCAGCCAAGATTTGTCAGGCAAAAACATTCAGTACTTC; cdr3_aa: CASSQDLSGKNIQYF
v_call: TRBV10-1; clone_size: NA; d_call: NA; j_call: TRBJ2-3; cdr3_length: 14; cdr3_nt: TGCGCCAGCAGTGAGTCGAGAGTCCCAGATACGCAGTATTTT; cdr3_aa: CASSESRVPDTQYF
v_call: TRBV7-2; clone_size: NA; d_call: NA; j_call: TRBJ2-2; cdr3_length: 12; cdr3_nt: TGTGCCAGCAGACCCCCCCCCGGGGAGCTGTTTTTT; cdr3_aa: CASRPPPGELFF
v_call: TRBV12-3/TRBV12-4; clone_size: NA; d_call: NA; j_call: TRBJ1-2; cdr3_length: 12; cdr3_nt: TGTGCCAGCAGTTTCAGTAACTATGGCTACACCTTC; cdr3_aa: CASSFSNYGYTF
v_call: TRBV30; clone_size: few; d_call: TRBD2; j_call: TRBJ2-4; cdr3_length: 16; cdr3_nt: TGTGCCTGGAGTGCGGGACTAGCGGGAGTTGGTGACATTCAGTACTTC; cdr3_aa: CAWSAGLAGVGDIQYF
v_call: TRBV7-2; clone_size: many; d_call: NA; j_call: TRBJ2-6; cdr3_length: 16; cdr3_nt: TGTGCCAGCAGCTTAGCGGAAGGGGCTGGGGCCAACGTCCTGACTTTC; cdr3_aa: CASSLAEGAGANVLTF
v_call: TRBV6-5; clone_size: many; d_call: TRBD1; j_call: TRBJ2-7; cdr3_length: 15; cdr3_nt: TGTGCCAGCAGTTACAACCGGGACAGGGGCTACGAGCAGTACTTC; cdr3_aa: CASSYNRDRGYEQYF
v_call: TRBV5-1; clone_size: many; d_call: TRBD1; j_call: TRBJ2-7; cdr3_length: 13; cdr3_nt: TGCGCCAGCAGCTGGGGACAGGGTGACGAGCAGTACTTC; cdr3_aa: CASSWGQGDEQYF
v_call: TRBV7-9; clone_size: NA; d_call: NA; j_call: TRBJ1-3; cdr3_length: 16; cdr3_nt: TGTGCCAGCAGCGCCCAATCCGTCGTAGGTGGAAACACCATATATTTT; cdr3_aa: CASSAQSVVGGNTIYF
v_call: TRBV19; clone_size: NA; d_call: TRBD2; j_call: TRBJ2-2; cdr3_length: 16; cdr3_nt: TGTGCCAGTAGGGGGCTGGCTAGCGGGAGACCCGGGGAGCTGTTTTTT; cdr3_aa: CASRGLASGRPGELFF
v_call: TRBV29-1; clone_size: few; d_call: TRBD2; j_call: TRBJ2-3; cdr3_length: 13; cdr3_nt: TGCAGCGTTGTACCTAGCGGGAGGGATACGCAGTATTTT; cdr3_aa: CSVVPSGRDTQYF
v_call: TRBV6-4; clone_size: medium-sized; d_call: NA; j_call: TRBJ2-6; cdr3_length: 16; cdr3_nt: TGTGCCAGCAGTGACTCAAGCGGCTCTGGGGCCAACGTCCTGACTTTC; cdr3_aa: CASSDSSGSGANVLTF
v_call: TRBV30; clone_size: few; d_call: TRBD2; j_call: TRBJ2-7; cdr3_length: 13; cdr3_nt: TGTGCCTGGACCACTAGCGGGAGTAACGAGCAGTACTTC; cdr3_aa: CAWTTSGSNEQYF
v_call: TRBV20-1; clone_size: NA; d_call: NA; j_call: TRBJ1-5; cdr3_length: 13; cdr3_nt: TGCAGTGCTGGGGGAAAGGGCAATCAGCCCCAGCATTTT; cdr3_aa: CSAGGKGNQPQHF
v_call: TRBV29-1; clone_size: NA; d_call: NA; j_call: TRBJ1-1; cdr3_length: 13; cdr3_nt: TGCAGCGTTGAAGGGCGGCAGACAATTGAAGCTTTCTTT; cdr3_aa: CSVEGRQTIEAFF
v_call: TRBV7-9; clone_size: NA; d_call: NA; j_call: TRBJ2-4; cdr3_length: 14; cdr3_nt: TGTGCCGGCAGCTTAGAACAGTACGGAAACATTCAGTACTTC; cdr3_aa: CAGSLEQYGNIQYF
v_call: TRBV6-2/TRBV6-3; clone_size: NA; d_call: NA; j_call: TRBJ1-1; cdr3_length: 14; cdr3_nt: TGTGCCAGCAGTTTCATGGTGAAGAACACTGAAGCTTTCTTT; cdr3_aa: CASSFMVKNTEAFF
v_call: TRBV29-1; clone_size: many; d_call: TRBD1; j_call: TRBJ1-5; cdr3_length: 13; cdr3_nt: TGCAGCGTTTGGTCAGGGGGGAGTCAGCCCCAGCATTTT; cdr3_aa: CSVWSGGSQPQHF
v_call: TRBV14; clone_size: many; d_call: NA; j_call: TRBJ2-3; cdr3_length: 16; cdr3_nt: TGTGCCAGCAGCCAAGACTCTGCGATAACCACAGATACGCAGTATTTT; cdr3_aa: CASSQDSAITTDTQYF
v_call: TRBV20-1; clone_size: few; d_call: TRBD2; j_call: TRBJ2-3; cdr3_length: 14; cdr3_nt: TGCAGTGCTAGTGCCGGGGGGAACACAGATACGCAGTATTTT; cdr3_aa: CSASAGGNTDTQYF